Listed below are T cell receptor beta chains from one sample, sequenced in a study of identical twins. TCRdb recomputed calls from the 5' RACE reads with MiXCR, one row per CDR3 protein. The data show around 250,000 distinct CDR3 sequences, with approximately 12% seen just once and about 4% held by the top ten. This sample also appeared in a second study, on yellow fever vaccine responses in identical twins.

Specimen: memory (CD45RO+) T cells sorted from blood. All receptors derive from a woman under 30 in good health. The CDR3 runs from the conserved cysteine through the conserved F or W. Each record gives: CDR3 DNA, CDR3 protein, clone size, D gene, J gene, V gene. A D gene is named only where the DNA matches it firmly. Clone size appears in some rows only: once, few, many, or a class for an expanded clone.

CDR3 DNA: TGTGCCATCCTTCGGGACAGGGGATCAGATACGCAGTATTTT
CDR3 protein: CAILRDRGSDTQYF
clone size: NA
D gene: TRBD1
J gene: TRBJ2-3
V gene: TRBV10-3

CDR3 DNA: TGTGCCAGCAGTGAGGCTCGTTTGATCCAAGAGACCCAGTACTTC
CDR3 protein: CASSEARLIQETQYF
clone size: many
D gene: NA
J gene: TRBJ2-5
V gene: TRBV25-1

CDR3 DNA: TGCAGTGCCACCCTAGCGGGAGGTAGTACGCAGTATTTT
CDR3 protein: CSATLAGGSTQYF
clone size: many
D gene: TRBD2
J gene: TRBJ2-3
V gene: TRBV20-1

CDR3 DNA: TGTGCCAGCAGGACAGTCAACTATGGCTACACCTTC
CDR3 protein: CASRTVNYGYTF
clone size: few
D gene: NA
J gene: TRBJ1-2
V gene: TRBV28

CDR3 DNA: TGTGCCAGCAGCGGGGACAGGAGCACTGAAGCTTTCTTT
CDR3 protein: CASSGDRSTEAFF
clone size: NA
D gene: TRBD1
J gene: TRBJ1-1
V gene: TRBV2

CDR3 DNA: TGTGCCAGCAGCCTGAGCGGGGACGCCCAATCCTACAATGAGCAGTTCTTC
CDR3 protein: CASSLSGDAQSYNEQFF
clone size: many
D gene: TRBD2
J gene: TRBJ2-1
V gene: TRBV4-2

CDR3 DNA: TGTGCCTGGATTTACGGGGGGCTGGGCACTGAAGCTTTCTTT
CDR3 protein: CAWIYGGLGTEAFF
clone size: NA
D gene: NA
J gene: TRBJ1-1
V gene: TRBV30

CDR3 DNA: TGTGCCAGCAGCCCCTGGACCTCTTACGAGCAGTACTTC
CDR3 protein: CASSPWTSYEQYF
clone size: NA
D gene: NA
J gene: TRBJ2-7
V gene: TRBV7-9

CDR3 DNA: TGTGCCAGCAGTTACAGGCAGGTCTACAATGAGCAGTTCTTC
CDR3 protein: CASSYRQVYNEQFF
clone size: many
D gene: NA
J gene: TRBJ2-1
V gene: TRBV6-5

CDR3 DNA: TGTGCCAGCACCCCCGTCGGGGGGAACACTGAAGCTTTCTTT
CDR3 protein: CASTPVGGNTEAFF
clone size: many
D gene: NA
J gene: TRBJ1-1
V gene: TRBV6-6

CDR3 DNA: TGTGCCAGCAGCCCACGGACTAGCGAGTCCGGGGAGCTGTTTTTT
CDR3 protein: CASSPRTSESGELFF
clone size: NA
D gene: TRBD2
J gene: TRBJ2-2
V gene: TRBV7-9

CDR3 DNA: TGTGCCAGCAGTTACGTTGATACGCAGTATTTT
CDR3 protein: CASSYVDTQYF
clone size: many
D gene: NA
J gene: TRBJ2-3
V gene: TRBV6-6

CDR3 DNA: TGTGCCATTCCGACAGGGACAAACTACGAGCAGTACTTC
CDR3 protein: CAIPTGTNYEQYF
clone size: NA
D gene: TRBD1
J gene: TRBJ2-7
V gene: TRBV6-1

CDR3 DNA: TGCAGTGCTCCCGGTTTTAGGGGAACAGATACGCAGTATTTT
CDR3 protein: CSAPGFRGTDTQYF
clone size: few
D gene: NA
J gene: TRBJ2-3
V gene: TRBV20-1

CDR3 DNA: TGTGCCAGCAGCTTAGTTCATTTCGAGACCCAGTACTTC
CDR3 protein: CASSLVHFETQYF
clone size: NA
D gene: NA
J gene: TRBJ2-5
V gene: TRBV11-2

CDR3 DNA: TGCAGTGCTAGTCTGGGAAGCAACTACGAGCAGTACTTC
CDR3 protein: CSASLGSNYEQYF
clone size: NA
D gene: NA
J gene: TRBJ2-7
V gene: TRBV20-1

CDR3 DNA: TGTGCCACCAGCAGAGATCCAGATACGCAGTATTTT
CDR3 protein: CATSRDPDTQYF
clone size: few
D gene: NA
J gene: TRBJ2-3
V gene: TRBV15

CDR3 DNA: TGCAGCGCGGGGGGGGACTATTTAGGCGAGCAGTACTTC
CDR3 protein: CSAGGDYLGEQYF
clone size: few
D gene: TRBD2
J gene: TRBJ2-7
V gene: TRBV29-1

CDR3 DNA: TGTGCCAGCAGTTACTTTAGGGGGCAGGTATCCTACGAGCAGTACTTC
CDR3 protein: CASSYFRGQVSYEQYF
clone size: few
D gene: TRBD1
J gene: TRBJ2-7
V gene: TRBV6-5

CDR3 DNA: TGCAGCGTACTAGTCTCCCACAATGAGCAGTTCTTC
CDR3 protein: CSVLVSHNEQFF
clone size: NA
D gene: NA
J gene: TRBJ2-1
V gene: TRBV29-1

CDR3 DNA: TGTGCCAGCAGCGCGTCCGGGACAGGGGGGGAAAAACTGTTTTTT
CDR3 protein: CASSASGTGGEKLFF
clone size: few
D gene: TRBD1
J gene: TRBJ1-4
V gene: TRBV7-9

CDR3 DNA: TGTGCCAGCAGCCCCACAGGGGTTACTAATGAAAAACTGTTTTTT
CDR3 protein: CASSPTGVTNEKLFF
clone size: NA
D gene: TRBD1
J gene: TRBJ1-4
V gene: TRBV7-9

CDR3 DNA: TGTGCCAGCAGTGACAGAGCCCAAGAGACCCAGTACTTC
CDR3 protein: CASSDRAQETQYF
clone size: many
D gene: NA
J gene: TRBJ2-5
V gene: TRBV12-3/TRBV12-4

CDR3 DNA: TGCAGTGCAAACGACAGGGGTGGGTCCTACGAGCAGTACTTC
CDR3 protein: CSANDRGGSYEQYF
clone size: NA
D gene: TRBD1
J gene: TRBJ2-7
V gene: TRBV20-1

CDR3 DNA: TGTGCCAGCTCACCGGTTGGCTACAATGAGCAGTTCTTC
CDR3 protein: CASSPVGYNEQFF
clone size: NA
D gene: NA
J gene: TRBJ2-1
V gene: TRBV18

CDR3 DNA: TGCGCCAGCAGCTTGGAAATTAGCCACGAGCAGTACTTC
CDR3 protein: CASSLEISHEQYF
clone size: NA
D gene: NA
J gene: TRBJ2-7
V gene: TRBV5-1

CDR3 DNA: TGTGCCAGCAGCCAACTTACAGGACTAGCGGGTTACGAGCAGTACTTC
CDR3 protein: CASSQLTGLAGYEQYF
clone size: many
D gene: TRBD2
J gene: TRBJ2-7
V gene: TRBV3-1

CDR3 DNA: TGTGCCAGCAGCTCCGCGGGCTCCAACACTGAAGCTTTCTTT
CDR3 protein: CASSSAGSNTEAFF
clone size: NA
D gene: NA
J gene: TRBJ1-1
V gene: TRBV7-3

CDR3 DNA: TGTGCCAGCAGTTTACGGCAGGGACACACCGGGGAGCTGTTTTTT
CDR3 protein: CASSLRQGHTGELFF
clone size: few
D gene: NA
J gene: TRBJ2-2
V gene: TRBV27

CDR3 DNA: TGTGCCATCAGTCGGGCCGGGACAGGGGACTACGAGCAGTACTTC
CDR3 protein: CAISRAGTGDYEQYF
clone size: few
D gene: TRBD1
J gene: TRBJ2-7
V gene: TRBV10-3

CDR3 DNA: TGTGCCAGCAGCGGGACAGGGTTTGAGCAGTTCTTC
CDR3 protein: CASSGTGFEQFF
clone size: few
D gene: TRBD1
J gene: TRBJ2-1
V gene: TRBV11-3

CDR3 DNA: TGCAGTGCTACCGGGACTAGCGGGAGTGGGTCCTACGAGCAGTACTTC
CDR3 protein: CSATGTSGSGSYEQYF
clone size: few
D gene: TRBD2
J gene: TRBJ2-7
V gene: TRBV20-1

CDR3 DNA: TGCAGTGCTCGAACAAGGGCTTACTACGAGCAGTACTTC
CDR3 protein: CSARTRAYYEQYF
clone size: few
D gene: NA
J gene: TRBJ2-7
V gene: TRBV20-1

CDR3 DNA: TGTGCCAGCAGCTTACGGGCAGGGTCAGGAAATTCACCCCTCCACTTT
CDR3 protein: CASSLRAGSGNSPLHF
clone size: few
D gene: NA
J gene: TRBJ1-6
V gene: TRBV7-9

CDR3 DNA: TGTGCCAGCAGTTCATACACCCCTGGGGACAATGAGCAGTTCTTC
CDR3 protein: CASSSYTPGDNEQFF
clone size: NA
D gene: NA
J gene: TRBJ2-1
V gene: TRBV6-2/TRBV6-3

CDR3 DNA: TGTGCCAGCAGTTTTACAGGGGGACCCCAGCATTTT
CDR3 protein: CASSFTGGPQHF
clone size: few
D gene: TRBD1
J gene: TRBJ1-5
V gene: TRBV27

CDR3 DNA: TGCGCCAGCAGCCCGGGACTAGTCTCGTTAGATACGCAGTATTTT
CDR3 protein: CASSPGLVSLDTQYF
clone size: many
D gene: TRBD2
J gene: TRBJ2-3
V gene: TRBV5-1

CDR3 DNA: TGTGCCAGCAGACTACAGGGAACCTACGAGCAGTACTTC
CDR3 protein: CASRLQGTYEQYF
clone size: many
D gene: NA
J gene: TRBJ2-7
V gene: TRBV12-3/TRBV12-4

CDR3 DNA: TGTGCCAGCTCACCCCTCAGCGGGAGATTCCCCTACAATGAGCAGTTCTTC
CDR3 protein: CASSPLSGRFPYNEQFF
clone size: few
D gene: TRBD2
J gene: TRBJ2-1
V gene: TRBV18

CDR3 DNA: TGTGCCAGTACCGGACCGTTTGGCTACACCTTC
CDR3 protein: CASTGPFGYTF
clone size: few
D gene: NA
J gene: TRBJ1-2
V gene: TRBV19

CDR3 DNA: TGTGCCAGCAGCGTAGATAAGGGGCCCTACGAGCAGTACTTC
CDR3 protein: CASSVDKGPYEQYF
clone size: many
D gene: NA
J gene: TRBJ2-7
V gene: TRBV9

CDR3 DNA: TGTGCCAGCAGCTTAGCTAGCGGGGGCACAGATACGCAGTATTTT
CDR3 protein: CASSLASGGTDTQYF
clone size: many
D gene: TRBD2
J gene: TRBJ2-3
V gene: TRBV7-3

CDR3 DNA: TGTGCCAGCAGCCCCGAACAGGGAAGAACTGGAAACACCATATATTTT
CDR3 protein: CASSPEQGRTGNTIYF
clone size: NA
D gene: NA
J gene: TRBJ1-3
V gene: TRBV5-6

CDR3 DNA: TGTGCCAGCAGCTTGGTGTCCGGAAACACCATATATTTT
CDR3 protein: CASSLVSGNTIYF
clone size: many
D gene: NA
J gene: TRBJ1-3
V gene: TRBV7-2

CDR3 DNA: TGTGCCAGCAGTTACTCGGATGGCGGGGGCGCCTACGAGCAGTACTTC
CDR3 protein: CASSYSDGGGAYEQYF
clone size: NA
D gene: NA
J gene: TRBJ2-7
V gene: TRBV6-5

CDR3 DNA: TGTGCCAGCAGTTCGCTTGGGGAGACGGGAGAGCAGTACTTC
CDR3 protein: CASSSLGETGEQYF
clone size: few
D gene: NA
J gene: TRBJ2-7
V gene: TRBV6-5

CDR3 DNA: TGTGCCAGCAGCTTGGCAGGGGGCGAAAAACTGTTTTTT
CDR3 protein: CASSLAGGEKLFF
clone size: NA
D gene: TRBD1
J gene: TRBJ1-4
V gene: TRBV7-9

CDR3 DNA: TGTGCCAGCAGCCAAGGAGCGGAGTTACTGGGGAAACTGTTTTTT
CDR3 protein: CASSQGAELLGKLFF
clone size: few
D gene: NA
J gene: TRBJ1-4
V gene: TRBV3-1

CDR3 DNA: TGCAGTGCACCGGGTCAAACTAATGAAAAACTGTTTTTT
CDR3 protein: CSAPGQTNEKLFF
clone size: few
D gene: NA
J gene: TRBJ1-4
V gene: TRBV20-1